The source of this TCR beta chain is a study of metastatic and nonmetastatic thyroid tumors. Study-level information: The comparison covered peripheral blood and tumor or nodule tissue in malignant and benign thyroid patients.

Regarding the study as a whole: Significantly greater TCR beta diversity was reportedly found in malignant thyroid tumors than in benign nodules (in blood and tumor).

The CDR3 has 14 residues. Looked up from germline, CDR1 is LNHDA and CDR2 is SQIVND (reference sequence). V gave up 7 bases and J gave up 1 base, with 13 bases separating them. Each patient went into thyroid surgery without having received any treatment. Authors' processing steps: A distant-metastasis classifier for papillary thyroid cancer was built using CDR3 differences across clinicopathological groups. MiXCR was used by TCRdb to re-call the PCR reads. What appears here as the V and J calls and clone size reflects TCRdb's work, not the paper's. The table shows over 5,500 clones, with 27% occurring only once. This clone is categorized as medium-sized (0.01 to 0.1%). Its antigen is currently unknown.

This receptor was identified in a male donor with papillary thyroid cancer or a benign thyroid nodule (not recorded which). Some clones in this sample may be carry-over from other donors' samples. Specimen: adjacent normal tissue. The J gene is TRBJ1-1, the V gene TRBV19; D call uncertain. The CDR3 sequence: CASTRASGNTEAFF. CDR3 bases: TGTGCCAGTACTCGAGCCTCTGGGAACACTGAAGCTTTCTTT.